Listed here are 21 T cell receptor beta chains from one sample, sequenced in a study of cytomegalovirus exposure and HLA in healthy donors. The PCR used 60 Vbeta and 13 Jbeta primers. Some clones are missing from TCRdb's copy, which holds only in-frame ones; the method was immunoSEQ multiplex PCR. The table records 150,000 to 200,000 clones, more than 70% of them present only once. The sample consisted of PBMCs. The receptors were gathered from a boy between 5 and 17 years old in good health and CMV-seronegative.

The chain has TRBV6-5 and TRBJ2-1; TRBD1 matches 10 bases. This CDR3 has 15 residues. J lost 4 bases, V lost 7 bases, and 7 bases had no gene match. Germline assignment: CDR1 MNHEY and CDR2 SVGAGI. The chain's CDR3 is CASNPGQGGYNEQFF. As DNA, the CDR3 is TGTGCCAGCAACCCCGGACAGGGGGGTTACAATGAGCAGTTCTTC.

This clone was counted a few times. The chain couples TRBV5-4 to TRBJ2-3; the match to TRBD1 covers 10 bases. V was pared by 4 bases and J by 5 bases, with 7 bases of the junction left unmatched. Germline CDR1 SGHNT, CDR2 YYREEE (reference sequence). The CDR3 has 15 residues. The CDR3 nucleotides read TGTGCCAGCAGCATGCCGGGACAGGGGAAAGATACGCAGTATTTT. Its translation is CASSMPGQGKDTQYF.

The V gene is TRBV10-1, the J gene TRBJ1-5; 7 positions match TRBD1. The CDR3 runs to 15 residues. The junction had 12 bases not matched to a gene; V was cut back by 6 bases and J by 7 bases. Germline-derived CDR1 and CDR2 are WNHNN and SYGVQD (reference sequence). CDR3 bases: TGCGCCAGCAGGAAACAGGGGTCGGTTCACCAGCCCCAGCATTTT. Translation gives CASRKQGSVHQPQHF.

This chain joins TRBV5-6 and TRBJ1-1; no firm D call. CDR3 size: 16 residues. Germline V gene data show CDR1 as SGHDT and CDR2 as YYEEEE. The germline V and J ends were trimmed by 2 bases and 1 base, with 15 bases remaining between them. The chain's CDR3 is CASSLFVADPNTEAFF. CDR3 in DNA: TGTGCCAGCAGCTTATTCGTGGCAGATCCGAACACTGAAGCTTTCTTT.

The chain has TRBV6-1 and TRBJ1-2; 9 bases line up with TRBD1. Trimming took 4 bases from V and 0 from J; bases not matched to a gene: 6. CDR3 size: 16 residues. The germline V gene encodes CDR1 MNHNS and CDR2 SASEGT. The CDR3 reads CASSVGTGPANYGYTF. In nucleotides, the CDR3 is TGTGCCAGCAGTGTAGGGACAGGGCCAGCTAACTATGGCTACACCTTC.

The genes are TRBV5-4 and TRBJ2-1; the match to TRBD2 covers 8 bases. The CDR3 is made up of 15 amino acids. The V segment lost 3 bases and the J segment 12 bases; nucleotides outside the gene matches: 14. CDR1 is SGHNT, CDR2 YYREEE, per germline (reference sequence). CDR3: CASSSGGPISSRQFF. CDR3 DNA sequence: TGTGCCAGCAGCTCGGGGGGGCCGATTAGTTCTCGGCAGTTCTTC.

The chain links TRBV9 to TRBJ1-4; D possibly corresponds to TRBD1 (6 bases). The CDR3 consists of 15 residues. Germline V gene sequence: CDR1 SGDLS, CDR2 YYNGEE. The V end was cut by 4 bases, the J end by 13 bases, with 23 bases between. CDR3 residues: CASSLNTGTTEILFF. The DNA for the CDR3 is TGTGCCAGCAGCCTAAATACAGGGACTACTGAGATACTGTTTTTT.

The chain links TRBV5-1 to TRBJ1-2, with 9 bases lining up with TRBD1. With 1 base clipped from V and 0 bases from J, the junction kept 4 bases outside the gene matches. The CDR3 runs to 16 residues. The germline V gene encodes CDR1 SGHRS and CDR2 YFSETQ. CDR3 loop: CASSLTRQGANYGYTF. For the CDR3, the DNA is TGCGCCAGCAGCTTGACTAGACAGGGGGCTAACTATGGCTACACCTTC.

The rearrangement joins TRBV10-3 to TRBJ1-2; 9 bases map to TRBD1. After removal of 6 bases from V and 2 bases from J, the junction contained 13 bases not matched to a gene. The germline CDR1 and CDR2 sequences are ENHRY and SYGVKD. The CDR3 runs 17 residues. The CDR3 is CAISGSYPGTGNYGYTF. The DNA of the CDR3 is TGTGCCATCAGCGGCTCATATCCCGGGACAGGGAACTATGGCTACACCTTC.

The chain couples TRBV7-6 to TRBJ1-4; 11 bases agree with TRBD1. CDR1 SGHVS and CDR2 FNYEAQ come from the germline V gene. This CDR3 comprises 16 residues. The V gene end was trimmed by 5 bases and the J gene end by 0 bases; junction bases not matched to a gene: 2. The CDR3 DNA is TGTGCCAGCAGCCAGGGACAGGGGGCAACTAATGAAAAACTGTTTTTT. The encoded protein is CASSQGQGATNEKLFF.

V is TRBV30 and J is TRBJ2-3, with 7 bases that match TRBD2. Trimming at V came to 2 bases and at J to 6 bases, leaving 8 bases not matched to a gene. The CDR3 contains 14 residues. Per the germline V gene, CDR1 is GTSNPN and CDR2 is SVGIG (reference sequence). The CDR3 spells CAWSPTSAGDTQYF. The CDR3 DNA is TGTGCCTGGAGTCCCACTAGCGCGGGGGATACGCAGTATTTT.

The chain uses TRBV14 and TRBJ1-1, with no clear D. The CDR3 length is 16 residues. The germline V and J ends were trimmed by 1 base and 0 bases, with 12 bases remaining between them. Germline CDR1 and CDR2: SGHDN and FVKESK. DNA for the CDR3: TGTGCCAGCAGCCAAGTGTTTCGAGGAATGAACACTGAAGCTTTCTTT. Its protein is CASSQVFRGMNTEAFF.

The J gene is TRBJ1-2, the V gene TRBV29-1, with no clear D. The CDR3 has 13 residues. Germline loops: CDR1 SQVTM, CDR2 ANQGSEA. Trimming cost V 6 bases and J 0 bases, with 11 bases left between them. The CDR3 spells CSVYSTANYGYTF. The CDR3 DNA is TGCAGCGTATACAGTACTGCTAACTATGGCTACACCTTC.

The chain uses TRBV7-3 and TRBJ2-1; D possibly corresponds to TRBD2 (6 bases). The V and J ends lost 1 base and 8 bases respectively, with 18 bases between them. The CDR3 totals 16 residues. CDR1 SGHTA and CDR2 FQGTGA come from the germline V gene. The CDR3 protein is CASSLIGGGTQDEQFF. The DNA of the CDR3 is TGTGCCAGCAGCTTAATTGGGGGAGGAACTCAGGATGAGCAGTTCTTC.

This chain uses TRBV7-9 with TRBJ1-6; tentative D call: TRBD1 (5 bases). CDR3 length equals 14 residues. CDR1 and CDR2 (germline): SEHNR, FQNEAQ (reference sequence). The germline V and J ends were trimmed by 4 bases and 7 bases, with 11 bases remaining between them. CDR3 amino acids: CASSYAGGNSPLHF. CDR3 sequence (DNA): TGTGCCAGCAGCTACGCCGGGGGGAATTCACCCCTCCACTTT.

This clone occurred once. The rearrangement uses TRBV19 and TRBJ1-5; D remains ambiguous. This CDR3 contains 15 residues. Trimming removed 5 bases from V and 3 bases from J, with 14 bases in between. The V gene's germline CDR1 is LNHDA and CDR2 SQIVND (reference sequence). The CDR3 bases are TGTGCCAGTAGTTTCTCGTGGGCGCCCAATCAGCCCCAGCATTTT. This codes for CASSFSWAPNQPQHF.

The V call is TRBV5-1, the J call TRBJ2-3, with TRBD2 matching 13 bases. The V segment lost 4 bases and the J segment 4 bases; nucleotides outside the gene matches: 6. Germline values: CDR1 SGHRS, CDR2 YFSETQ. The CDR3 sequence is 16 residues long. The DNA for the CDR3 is TGCGCCAGCAGCAAAAGGACTAGCGGGAGCGCAGATACGCAGTATTTT. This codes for CASSKRTSGSADTQYF.

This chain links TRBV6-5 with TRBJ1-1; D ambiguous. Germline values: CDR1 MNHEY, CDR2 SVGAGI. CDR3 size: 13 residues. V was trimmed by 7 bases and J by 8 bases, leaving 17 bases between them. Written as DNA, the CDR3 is TGTGCCAGCATGCCCGAGAGGAAGAGGGAAGCTTTCTTT. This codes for CASMPERKREAFF.

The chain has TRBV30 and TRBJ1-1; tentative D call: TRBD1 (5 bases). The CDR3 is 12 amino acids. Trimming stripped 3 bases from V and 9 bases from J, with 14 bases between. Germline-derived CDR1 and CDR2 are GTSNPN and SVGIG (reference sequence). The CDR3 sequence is CAWSPGGTQAFF. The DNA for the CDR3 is TGTGCCTGGAGCCCGGGGGGGACCCAAGCTTTCTTT. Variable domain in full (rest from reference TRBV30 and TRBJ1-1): SQTIHQWPATLVQPVGSPLSLECTVEGTSNPNLYWYRQAAGRGLQLLFYSVGIGQISSEVPQNLSASRPQDRQFILSSKKLLLSDSGFYLCAWSPGGTQAFFGQGTRLTVV.

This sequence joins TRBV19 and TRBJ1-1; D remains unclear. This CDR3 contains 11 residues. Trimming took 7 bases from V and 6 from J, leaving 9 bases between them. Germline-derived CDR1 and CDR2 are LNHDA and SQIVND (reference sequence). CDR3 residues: CASMNYAEAFF. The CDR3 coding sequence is TGTGCCAGTATGAACTACGCTGAAGCTTTCTTT.

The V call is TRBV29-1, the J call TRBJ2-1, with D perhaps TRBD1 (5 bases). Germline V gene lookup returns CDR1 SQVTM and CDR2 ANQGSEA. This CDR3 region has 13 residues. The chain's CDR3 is CTPGRASYNEQFF. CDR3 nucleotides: TGCACCCCGGGCAGGGCGAGCTACAATGAGCAGTTCTTC.